The 30 T cell receptor beta chains reported below all come from one sample, sequenced in a study of blood T cells in healthy people across ages. Primers used in a second PCR of about 6 to 11 cycles were a sample-barcoded 5' primer and a J-beta primer mix. TCRdb itself ran the 5' RACE reads through MiXCR, one entry per CDR3 protein. The sample yields roughly 1.9 million distinct CDR3 sequences, roughly two fifths seen once. The sequenced sample was blood. The receptors here all came from a human donor in good health.

V is TRBV12-5 and J is TRBJ2-1; 11 nucleotides align to TRBD2. In germline, CDR1 is LGHNT, CDR2 FRNRAP. The CDR3 length is 19 residues. The V and J ends lost 1 base and 0 bases, in that order; junction bases with no gene match: 8. CDR3 sequence: CASGLDLAGGLSSYNEQFF. DNA of the CDR3: TGTGCTAGTGGTTTGGACCTAGCGGGGGGCCTGAGCTCCTACAATGAGCAGTTCTTC.

The chain is built from TRBV4-2 and TRBJ1-4; D is unresolved. Germline values: CDR1 LGHNA, CDR2 YNFKEQ. V was cut by 0 bases and J by 8 bases, with 10 bases left in between. This CDR3 has 14 amino acids. CDR3 sequence: CASSQDPGVEKLFF. CDR3 bases: TGTGCCAGCAGCCAAGACCCCGGGGTGGAAAAACTGTTTTTT.

A few counts support this clonotype. V and J are TRBV20-1 and TRBJ2-7, with 15 bases lining up with TRBD2. Germline values: CDR1 DFQATT, CDR2 SNEGSKA (reference sequence). The CDR3 extends over 16 amino acids. The trim removed 0 bases at V and 4 bases at J, leaving 4 bases unmatched. DNA of the CDR3: TGCAGTGCTAGAGATCTAGGACTAGCGGGGGGGTACGAGCAGTACTTC. This sequence encodes CSARDLGLAGGYEQYF.

This clonotype has only a few counts. The V gene is TRBV4-3, the J gene TRBJ1-2; 7 nucleotides match TRBD1. Germline assignment: CDR1 LGHNA and CDR2 YSLEER. V shed 2 bases, J shed 7 bases, and the junction held 10 bases outside the gene matches. CDR3 length: 15 residues. CDR3 residues: CASSQQSGGLGGYTF. The CDR3 DNA reads as TGCGCCAGCAGCCAACAGTCAGGGGGGCTTGGTGGCTACACCTTC.

This clonotype was counted only a few times. The V gene is TRBV7-6, the J gene TRBJ2-7; 10 nucleotides match TRBD2. J gave up 3 bases and V 3 bases, and 5 bases lay outside the gene matches. The V gene's germline CDR1 is SGHVS and CDR2 FNYEAQ. The CDR3 is made up of 15 amino acids. CDR3 residues: CASSFSSGGRYEQYF. The CDR3 DNA is TGTGCCAGCAGCTTTTCTAGCGGGGGTCGCTACGAGCAGTACTTC.

J is TRBJ1-1 and V is TRBV20-1, with D uncertain. Germline values: CDR1 DFQATT, CDR2 SNEGSKA (reference sequence). V was cut by 5 bases and J by 2 bases, with 6 bases left in between. This CDR3 region has 11 residues. CDR3 nucleotides: TGCAGTGCTGAAAAAAACACTGAAGCTTTCTTT. Its protein is CSAEKNTEAFF.

A word on this clonotype: Sequence at one end of the junction differs from germline and may be a read error. Here the CDR3 DNA reads TGTGCCAGCAGTTTGGGGGGGTTCAGCAATCAGCACCAGCATTTT. As protein: CASSLGGFSNQHQHF. The chain combines TRBV12-3 or TRBV12-4 with TRBJ1-5; D possibly corresponds to TRBD1 (5 bases). The CDR3 runs 15 residues.

The gene calls are TRBV7-2 and TRBJ2-5; TRBD2 matches 11 bases. The CDR3 contains 15 residues. In germline, CDR1 is SGHTA, CDR2 FQGNSA. The V segment lost 5 bases and the J segment 6 bases; nucleotides outside the gene matches: 8. CDR3 DNA: TGTGCCAGCAGCATTAGCGGGGGGGCCGTGAAGACCCAGTACTTC. Its protein product is CASSISGGAVKTQYF.

V usage is TRBV7-9 and J usage is TRBJ2-4; the D gene is possibly TRBD1 (6 bases). The J call may be incorrect, as the DNA end agrees better with TRBJ2-7. Germline CDR1 reads SEHNR; CDR2 reads FQNEAQ (reference sequence). This CDR3 is built from 17 residues. In DNA form, the CDR3 reads TGTGCCAGCAGCCCGGGCGGTGAGGGGGATGGGACCTACGAGCAGTACTTC. Amino acids: CASSPGGEGDGTYEQYF.

CDR3 sequence reads: CSARDAVLAGGLYNEQFF. The CDR3 DNA reads TGCAGTGCTAGAGACGCCGTACTAGCGGGGGGGCTCTACAATGAGCAGTTCTTC. V and J are TRBV20-1 and TRBJ2-1; 13 bases line up with TRBD2. The trim removed 0 bases at V and 3 bases at J, leaving 8 bases unmatched. Looked up from germline, CDR1 is DFQATT and CDR2 is SNEGSKA (reference sequence). The CDR3 has 18 residues.

The chain has TRBV20-1 and TRBJ2-3, with 10 bases matching TRBD2. The CDR3 runs 15 residues. The germline gives CDR1 DFQATT, CDR2 SNEGSKA (reference sequence). The J segment lost 5 bases and the V segment lost 0 bases, leaving 5 bases of the junction unmatched. In DNA form, the CDR3 reads TGCAGTGCTAGAGACCCAGCGGGGGGGAAAGATACGCAGTATTTT. It codes for CSARDPAGGKDTQYF.

V gene TRBV13 combines with J gene TRBJ2-4; D may correspond to TRBD1 or TRBD2 (5 bases each). TRBJ2-7 explains the end of the DNA better; the J call may be wrong. Germline lookup yields CDR1 PRHDT and CDR2 FYEKMQ (reference sequence). This CDR3 is built from 14 residues. CDR3 sequence reads: CASSLGSSGTEQYF. CDR3 coding DNA: TGTGCCAGCAGCTTAGGTAGTTCGGGGACCGAGCAGTACTTC.

This clonotype appeared a few times. The chain is built from TRBV24-1 and TRBJ2-3; 7 bases map to TRBD2. CDR1 and CDR2 (germline): KGHDR, SFDVKD. The CDR3 length is 18 residues. V gave up 2 bases and J gave up 3 bases; unmatched junction bases: 13. As DNA, the CDR3 is TGTGCCACCAGTGATTCCCGGGGGGAAGCTAGCGGAACAGATACGCAGTATTTT. Translated: CATSDSRGEASGTDTQYF.

The chain combines TRBV20-1 with TRBJ1-2; D gene ambiguous. The V and J ends lost 0 bases and 7 bases respectively, with 15 bases between them. CDR1 and CDR2 from the germline V gene are DFQATT and SNEGSKA (reference sequence). This CDR3 has 14 amino acids. The CDR3 region has the DNA TGCAGTGCTAGAGATTGGGAGGGAGGCGGTGGCTACACCTTC. Residues: CSARDWEGGGGYTF.

About this clonotype: A read error is likely, as this CDR3 ends without the conserved phenylalanine or tryptophan. The chain has TRBV12-3 or TRBV12-4 and TRBJ2-5, with a tentative D call TRBD2 (5 bases). The J call is doubtful: the DNA matches TRBJ2-7 better. The CDR3 extends over 15 amino acids. The CDR3 spells CASTKSPAGVHEQYC. The CDR3 nucleotides are TGTGCCAGCACCAAAAGTCCCGCCGGGGTCCACGAGCAGTACTGC.

This sequence joins TRBV24-1 and TRBJ1-2; D call uncertain. The V end lost 0 bases, the J end lost 8 bases, and 6 bases lay between the germline ends. From germline, CDR1 is KGHDR and CDR2 SFDVKD. CDR3 length: 12 amino acids. The CDR3 region is CATSDLGVGYTF. DNA of the CDR3: TGTGCCACCAGTGATTTGGGTGTCGGCTACACCTTC.

As regards this clonotype: One junction end disagrees with the germline gene, perhaps due to a read error. This chain links TRBV7-2 with TRBJ2-7; D gene unclear. Germline values: CDR1 SGHTA, CDR2 FQGNSA. The CDR3 extends over 13 amino acids. CDR3 protein: CDSSLDPNYEQYF. Here the CDR3 DNA reads TGTGACAGCAGCTTAGATCCGAACTACGAGCAGTACTTC.

The chain carries TRBV7-2 and TRBJ1-2, with a weak D call TRBD1 (6 bases). V lost 1 base and J 7 bases, leaving 13 bases between the germline ends. Germline V gene data show CDR1 as SGHTA and CDR2 as FQGNSA. The CDR3 is 14 residues long. The CDR3 coding sequence is TGTGCCAGCAGCTTAGTAGGAGGGGGGCCTGGCTACACCTTC. This codes for CASSLVGGGPGYTF.

The chain has TRBV7-2 and TRBJ2-3; 12 bases agree with TRBD2. CDR1 is SGHTA and CDR2 is FQGNSA in the germline V gene. This CDR3 is built from 17 residues. V trimming: 2 bases; J trimming: 1 base; junction bases outside the gene matches: 4. CDR3 coding DNA: TGTGCCAGCAGCTTATCCCCTAGCGGGGGGGGCACAGATACGCAGTATTTT. Translating it yields CASSLSPSGGGTDTQYF.

This clonotype was detected only a few times. The V call is TRBV20-1, the J call TRBJ2-5, with D uncertain. The CDR3 is made up of 11 amino acids. CDR1 is DFQATT and CDR2 is SNEGSKA in the germline V gene (reference sequence). V was pared by 2 bases and J by 5 bases, with 6 bases between. In DNA, the CDR3 is TGCAGTGCTAGATGGGCCGAGACCCAGTACTTC. It yields the protein CSARWAETQYF.

The J gene is TRBJ2-1, the V gene TRBV2; D call uncertain. The CDR3 spans 13 residues. Germline lookup yields CDR1 SNHLY and CDR2 FYNNEI. Trimming shortened V by 1 base and J by 6 bases, and 7 bases separated the two germline ends. CDR3 sequence: CASSEGLLNEQFF. CDR3 nucleotides: TGTGCCAGCAGTGAAGGATTACTCAATGAGCAGTTCTTC. The entire variable domain, with the rest obtained from reference TRBV2 and TRBJ2-1, is as follows: EPEVTQTPSHQVTQMGQEVILRCVPISNHLYFYWYRQILGQKVEFLVSFYNNEISEKSEIFDDQFSVERPDGSNFTLKIRSTKLEDSAMYFCASSEGLLNEQFFGPGTRLTVL.

The chain uses TRBV19 and TRBJ1-1, with a possible D match to TRBD1 (5 bases). The CDR3 consists of 16 residues. In germline, CDR1 is LNHDA, CDR2 SQIVND (reference sequence). V lost 0 bases, J lost 1 base, and 12 bases lay in between. The CDR3: CASSIDWGNSNTEAFF. DNA of the CDR3: TGTGCCAGTAGTATAGATTGGGGGAACTCGAACACTGAAGCTTTCTTT.

In its sample, this clonotype was seen a few times. It may be a read error: a sequence one base away is much more abundant. For the CDR3, the DNA is TGCAGCGTTGCCCCGGGACAGATCACAGATACGCGGTATTTT. It codes for CSVAPGQITDTRYF. V gene TRBV29-1 combines with J gene TRBJ2-3; 7 bases match TRBD1. The CDR3 extends over 14 amino acids. Germline V gene lookup returns CDR1 SQVTM and CDR2 ANQGSEA.

This clonotype was seen only a few times. A junction end diverges from the germline sequence, so it may reflect a read error. This sequence joins TRBV5-1 and TRBJ1-1, with 7 nucleotides matching TRBD1. The CDR3 covers 14 residues. CDR1 is SGHRS and CDR2 is YFSETQ in the germline V gene. CDR3: CASSSDRPNTEAFF. Here the CDR3 DNA reads TGTGCCAGCAGTTCGGACAGGCCGAACACTGAAGCTTTCTTT.

The V call is TRBV6-6, the J call TRBJ2-3; D gene unclear. The germline V and J ends were trimmed by 2 bases and 2 bases, with 8 bases remaining between them. Germline V gives CDR1 MNHNY, CDR2 SVGAGI (reference sequence). The CDR3 consists of 14 residues. CDR3 nucleotides: TGTGCCAGCAGTTACGGCGCAGACACAGATACGCAGTATTTT. Its translation: CASSYGADTDTQYF.

This clonotype has just a few counts. The V gene is TRBV12-3 or TRBV12-4, the J gene TRBJ2-3; TRBD2 agrees at 14 bases. The ends lost 5 bases at V and 6 bases at J; junction bases unmatched: 7. The CDR3 spans 16 residues. The CDR3 here is CASSKWTSGGTDTQYF. CDR3 DNA: TGTGCCAGCAGTAAATGGACTAGCGGGGGGACTGATACGCAGTATTTT.

On this clonotype: One end of the junction fails to match germline, which may point to a read error. The V call is TRBV7-9, the J call TRBJ1-1; D remains unclear. The germline gives CDR1 SEHNR, CDR2 FQNEAQ (reference sequence). This CDR3 has 12 amino acids. In nucleotides, the CDR3 is TGTGCCAGCAGCTCCCCGAACGCTGAAGCTTTCTTT. Translation gives CASSSPNAEAFF.

This chain joins TRBV7-9 and TRBJ2-1; 7 bases are shared with TRBD1. V lost 6 bases to trimming and J lost 9 bases; unmatched junction nucleotides: 17. The germline V gene has CDR1 SEHNR and CDR2 FQNEAQ (reference sequence). The CDR3 contains 16 residues. The CDR3: CASRPQGKLAGGEQFF. In nucleotides, the CDR3 is TGTGCCAGCAGACCACAGGGGAAGTTAGCTGGAGGTGAGCAGTTCTTC.

The chain uses TRBV7-2 and TRBJ2-1, with a weak D call TRBD1 (6 bases). Per the germline V gene, CDR1 is SGHTA and CDR2 is FQGNSA. CDR3 length: 14 amino acids. V lost 5 bases, J lost 7 bases, and 15 bases lay in between. The CDR3 DNA reads as TGTGCCAGCAGCACGCGGACAGAGCTGAATGAGCAGTTCTTC. Amino acids: CASSTRTELNEQFF.

The chain has TRBV7-8 and TRBJ2-1, with D perhaps matching TRBD2 (5 bases). CDR3 length: 16 amino acids. Trimming left V 2 bases short and J 2 bases short, with 13 bases between. Germline CDR1 is SGHVS and CDR2 is FQNEAQ. CDR3 residues: CASSLRRTRTYNEQFF. DNA of the CDR3: TGTGCCAGCAGCTTAAGGAGAACTAGAACCTACAATGAGCAGTTCTTC.